The clone carrying this T cell receptor beta chain was counted between two and nine times. This record belongs to a study of response to subunit inactivated influenza vaccine. TCRdb itself ran the RT-PCR reads through MiXCR, one entry per CDR3 protein. The profile shows hundreds of thousands of distinct CDR3 sequences, more than 15% of them singletons. CDR1 is KGHSH and CDR2 is LQKENI in the germline V gene. This CDR3 has 14 residues. The V gene lost 3 bases and the J gene lost 11 bases, with 19 bases spanning the gap. The sample consisted of PBMCs from blood, taken about 11 days after vaccination. The receptor's source is a man in his fifties who received an inactivated influenza vaccine. J is TRBJ1-2 and V is TRBV18, with no clear D. Here the CDR3 DNA reads TGTGCCAGCTCACCCTCACCTATTTATCGCGGTTACACCTTC. This sequence encodes CASSPSPIYRGYTF.